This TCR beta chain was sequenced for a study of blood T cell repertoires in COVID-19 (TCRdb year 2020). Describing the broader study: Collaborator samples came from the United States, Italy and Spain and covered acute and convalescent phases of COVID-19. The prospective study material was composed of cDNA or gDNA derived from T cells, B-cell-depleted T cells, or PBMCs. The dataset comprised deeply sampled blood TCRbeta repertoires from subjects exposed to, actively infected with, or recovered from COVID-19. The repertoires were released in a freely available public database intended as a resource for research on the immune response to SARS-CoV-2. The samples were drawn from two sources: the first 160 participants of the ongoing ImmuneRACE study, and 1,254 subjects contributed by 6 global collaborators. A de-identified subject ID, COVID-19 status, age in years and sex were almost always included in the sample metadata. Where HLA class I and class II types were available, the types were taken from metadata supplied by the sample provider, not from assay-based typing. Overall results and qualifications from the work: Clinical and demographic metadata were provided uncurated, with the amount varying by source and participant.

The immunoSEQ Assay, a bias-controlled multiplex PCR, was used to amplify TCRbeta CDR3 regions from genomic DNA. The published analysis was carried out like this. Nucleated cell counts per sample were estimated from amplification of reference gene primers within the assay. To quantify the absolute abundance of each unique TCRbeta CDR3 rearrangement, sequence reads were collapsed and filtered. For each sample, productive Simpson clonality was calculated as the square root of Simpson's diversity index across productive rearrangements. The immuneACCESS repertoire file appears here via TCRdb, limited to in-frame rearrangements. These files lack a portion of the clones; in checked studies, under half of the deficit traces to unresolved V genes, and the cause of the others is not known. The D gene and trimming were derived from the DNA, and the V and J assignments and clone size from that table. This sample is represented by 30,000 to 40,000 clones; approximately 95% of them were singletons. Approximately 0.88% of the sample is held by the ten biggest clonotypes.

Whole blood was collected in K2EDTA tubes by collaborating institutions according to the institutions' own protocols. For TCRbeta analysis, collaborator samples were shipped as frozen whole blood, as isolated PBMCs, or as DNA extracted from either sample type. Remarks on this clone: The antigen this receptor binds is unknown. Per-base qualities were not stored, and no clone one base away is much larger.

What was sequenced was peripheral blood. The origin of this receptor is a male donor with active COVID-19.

The nucleotides read TGTGCCAGCAGCTTGTTTAAGGAGGGGTGGAAAGAGACCCAGTACTTC. This sequence encodes CASSLFKEGWKETQYF. The chain employs TRBV11-2 and TRBJ2-5; the D region possibly corresponds to TRBD2 (6 bases align). Sequences SGHAT (CDR1) and FQNNGV (CDR2) are obtained from the germline V gene. The CDR3 spans 16 residues, from the cysteine through the phenylalanine. This entry keeps only the CDR3 DNA: 48 bases, framed from base 1. Between the V and J ends, shortened by 3 bases and 3 bases respectively, the junction contains 17 bases.